The 18 T cell receptor beta chains presented below share a single source sample, sequenced in a study of Graves' ophthalmopathy and Graves' hyperthyroidism. The study amplified TCR beta CDR3 regions using RNA transcripts. Second-round multiplex PCR followed a first-round RT-PCR using HTBI primers. MiXCR, applied by TCRdb to the multiplex PCR reads, yields one record per CDR3 protein. The table shows hundreds of thousands of distinct CDR3 sequences, with around a fifth occurring only once. Sequencing was performed on peripheral blood. The source of these receptors is a woman between 18 and 30 years old with stable Graves' hyperthyroidism.

The V and J genes are TRBV6-1 and TRBJ1-1, with D perhaps TRBD1 (5 bases). Germline assignment: CDR1 MNHNS and CDR2 SASEGT. The CDR3 length is 11 residues. V lost 3 bases and J 10 bases, leaving 9 bases between the germline ends. The CDR3, as DNA: TGTGCCAGCAGTGAGGGGCTGGGAGCTTTCTTT. This encodes CASSEGLGAFF.

This clonotype has a count of ten or more. This chain uses TRBV28 with TRBJ1-1, with 7 bases aligning to TRBD1. Germline V lookup: CDR1 MDHEN, CDR2 SYDVKM. V was pared by 7 bases and J by 0 bases, with 8 bases of the junction left unmatched. This CDR3 comprises 15 residues. DNA of the CDR3: TGTGCCAGCAACCAGGGGGTGGGGATGAACACTGAAGCTTTCTTT. It specifies CASNQGVGMNTEAFF.

This clonotype was counted many times. The junction departs from germline at one end; a sequencing error may be responsible. Here the CDR3 DNA reads TGCAGTGCCCCTAGGACTAGCGGGCGGCTTTCACACTTC. Translating it yields CSAPRTSGRLSHF. The chain employs TRBV20-1 and TRBJ2-7, with TRBD2 matching over 11 bases. The CDR3 runs 13 residues. CDR1 and CDR2 (germline): DFQATT, SNEGSKA (reference sequence).

The rearrangement uses TRBV20-1 and TRBJ1-2; 7 bases line up with TRBD1. Germline V lookup: CDR1 DFQATT, CDR2 SNEGSKA (reference sequence). The CDR3 totals 15 residues. The V segment lost 3 bases and the J segment 4 bases; nucleotides outside the gene matches: 11. CDR3 region: CSARVGRGRGYGYTF. CDR3 nucleotide sequence: TGCAGTGCTAGGGTCGGGAGGGGGCGCGGCTATGGCTACACCTTC.

This clonotype has at least ten counts. The chain recombines TRBV7-2 with TRBJ2-4; tentative D call: TRBD1 (6 bases). This CDR3 is 13 amino acids long. V lost 1 base and J lost 6, with 7 bases in between. The germline gives CDR1 SGHTA, CDR2 FQGNSA. CDR3 amino acids: CASSLGGPNIQYF. CDR3 in DNA: TGTGCCAGCAGCTTAGGGGGGCCAAACATTCAGTACTTC.

The sample holds many counts of this clonotype. The J gene is TRBJ2-5, the V gene TRBV2; 9 positions agree with TRBD2. The CDR3 has 16 residues. Germline V gene sequence: CDR1 SNHLY, CDR2 FYNNEI. The V and J ends lost 1 base and 6 bases, in that order; junction bases with no gene match: 9. CDR3 region: CASSEVRRTSEKTQYF. The CDR3 DNA sequence: TGTGCCAGCAGTGAAGTGAGGAGGACTAGCGAGAAGACCCAGTACTTC.

Note on this clonotype: Lacking the conserved final phenylalanine or tryptophan, this CDR3 likely reflects a read error. The DNA is omitted, as the CDR3 cannot be located on it reliably, and the CDR3 follows TCRdb's listing. This chain's CDR3 is CSVETVGLVGETQDY. This chain uses TRBV29-1 with TRBJ2-5; the DNA was not used to check the table's D call, TRBD2. The CDR3 has 15 residues if both end residues are counted. CDR1 and CDR2 (germline): SQVTM, ANQGSEA.

This clonotype was recorded many times. The chain combines TRBV12-3 or TRBV12-4 with TRBJ1-5, with a weak D call TRBD1 (5 bases). The CDR3 runs to 13 residues. V was trimmed by 4 bases and J by 5 bases, leaving 9 bases between them. CDR3 sequence reads: CASSWGVHQPQHF. CDR3 nucleotides: TGTGCCAGCAGTTGGGGGGTCCATCAGCCCCAGCATTTT.

The rearrangement links TRBV28 to TRBJ2-7; 12 bases agree with TRBD2. The CDR3 extends over 15 amino acids. After removal of 2 bases from V and 3 bases from J, the junction contained 2 bases not matched to a gene. Germline lookup yields CDR1 MDHEN and CDR2 SYDVKM. Here the CDR3 reads CASSLRGLAGYEQYF. CDR3 DNA: TGTGCCAGCAGTTTAAGGGGACTAGCGGGCTACGAGCAGTACTTC.

This clonotype has ten or more counts. This sequence joins TRBV30 and TRBJ2-2, with TRBD2 matching over 14 bases. CDR1 and CDR2 from the germline V gene are GTSNPN and SVGIG (reference sequence). CDR3 length equals 18 residues. Losses at the gene ends were 1 base for V and 4 bases for J; bases not matched to a gene: 8. CDR3 in DNA: TGTGCCTGGAGTGGGGGACTAGCGGGAGTGGTAGGCACCGGGGAGCTGTTTTTT. Its protein product is CAWSGGLAGVVGTGELFF.

The table lists this clonotype with many counts. The chain uses TRBV13 and TRBJ2-4; D is undetermined. This CDR3 is 16 amino acids long. Trimming took 5 bases from V and 1 from J, leaving 15 bases between them. Germline CDR1 is PRHDT and CDR2 is FYEKMQ (reference sequence). CDR3 sequence: CASSISGSPAKNIQYF. For the CDR3, the DNA is TGTGCCAGCAGCATCTCCGGGTCCCCGGCCAAAAACATTCAGTACTTC.

This clonotype was recorded many times. CDR3 sequence (DNA): TGTGCCAGCAGTGAAGGGCTCCCGCCCCAGCATTTT. Translating gives CASSEGLPPQHF. The chain employs TRBV6-1 and TRBJ1-5, with D unclear. The CDR3 spans 12 residues. Germline assignment: CDR1 MNHNS and CDR2 SASEGT. V was clipped by 1 base and J by 9 bases, with 7 bases between them.

This clonotype was seen a few times. The DNA for the CDR3 is TGTGCCTGGGAAATACAGAGCACAGATACGCAGTATTTT. As protein: CAWEIQSTDTQYF. The chain combines TRBV30 with TRBJ2-3; D gene ambiguous. This CDR3 is built from 13 residues. CDR1 and CDR2 (germline): GTSNPN, SVGIG (reference sequence). V lost 5 bases to trimming and J lost 0 bases, with 9 bases between them. Filled out from reference TRBV30 and TRBJ2-3, the complete variable domain reads SQTIHQWPATLVQPVGSPLSLECTVEGTSNPNLYWYRQAAGRGLQLLFYSVGIGQISSEVPQNLSASRPQDRQFILSSKKLLLSDSGFYLCAWEIQSTDTQYFGPGTRLTVL.

This clonotype was recorded at least ten times. With a much larger clone just one base away, this may be a read error. Since no conserved phenylalanine or tryptophan closes the CDR3, a read error is the likely cause. V is TRBV6-7 and J is TRBJ1-3; D not resolved. TRBV6-7 counts as an open reading frame of uncertain function. V was clipped by 9 bases and J by 0 bases, with 9 bases between them. CDR3 length: 13 amino acids. The CDR3 sequence is CARMVISGNTIYV. In DNA, the CDR3 is TGTGCCAGGATGGTGATCTCTGGAAACACCATATATGTT.

This clonotype was observed many times. This rearrangement joins TRBV10-1 to TRBJ2-7; D is possibly TRBD1 (6 bases). V gave up 5 bases and J gave up 3 bases, with 11 bases separating them. This CDR3 is built from 13 residues. The germline gives CDR1 WNHNN, CDR2 SYGVQD (reference sequence). The DNA of the CDR3 is TGCGCCAGCAGTTTTCGGGACATCTACGAGCAGTACTTC. Encoded protein: CASSFRDIYEQYF.

The chain employs TRBV10-2 and TRBJ1-2, with a tentative D call TRBD1 (6 bases). Per the germline V gene, CDR1 is WSHSY and CDR2 is SAAADI. The CDR3 is 15 residues long. Trimming left V 6 bases short and J 6 bases short, with 20 bases between. This CDR3 reads CASSLARGSIDGYTF. The CDR3 DNA reads TGCGCCAGCAGCCTTGCGAGGGGGAGTATAGATGGCTACACCTTC.

The sample holds many counts of this clonotype. This rearrangement joins TRBV6-4 to TRBJ2-5, with D maybe TRBD1 (6 bases). This CDR3 comprises 18 residues. V was shortened by 0 bases and J by 2 bases, with 19 bases between the two germline ends. Germline CDR1 is MRHNA and CDR2 is SNTAGT. CDR3: CASSDSQWGQSLQETQYF. The CDR3, as DNA: TGTGCCAGCAGTGACTCACAATGGGGACAATCACTTCAAGAGACCCAGTACTTC.

This clonotype has a count of ten or more. This chain joins TRBV12-3 or TRBV12-4 and TRBJ1-1, with D unclear. V lost 8 bases and J 6 bases, leaving 25 bases between the germline ends. The CDR3 runs 16 residues. CDR3 residues: CASSNLRAPPKAEAFF. The CDR3 coding sequence is TGTGCCAGCTCCAACCTCAGAGCTCCCCCGAAGGCTGAAGCTTTCTTT.